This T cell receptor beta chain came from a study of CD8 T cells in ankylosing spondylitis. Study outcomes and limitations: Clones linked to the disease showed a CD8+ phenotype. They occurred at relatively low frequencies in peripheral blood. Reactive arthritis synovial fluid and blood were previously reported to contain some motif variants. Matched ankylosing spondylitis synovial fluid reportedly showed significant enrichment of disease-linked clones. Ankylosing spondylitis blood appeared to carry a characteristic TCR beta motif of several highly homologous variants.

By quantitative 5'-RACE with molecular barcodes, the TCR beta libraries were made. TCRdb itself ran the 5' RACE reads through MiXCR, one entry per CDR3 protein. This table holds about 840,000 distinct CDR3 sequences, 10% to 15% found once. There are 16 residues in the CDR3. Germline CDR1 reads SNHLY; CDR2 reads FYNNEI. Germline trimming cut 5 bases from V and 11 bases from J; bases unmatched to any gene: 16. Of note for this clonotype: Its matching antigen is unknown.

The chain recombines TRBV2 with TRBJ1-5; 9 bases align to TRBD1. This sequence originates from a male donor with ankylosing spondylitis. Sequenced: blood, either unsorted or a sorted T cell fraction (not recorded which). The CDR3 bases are TGTGCCAGCAGTTACGGGGACAGGGCTCGCCGGGGAGCCCAGCATTTT. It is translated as CASSYGDRARRGAQHF.